Presented here are 23 T cell receptor beta chains from one specimen sequenced in a study of radiation and T cells in renal cell carcinoma. Using immunoSEQ multiplex PCR, the repertoire was profiled, and TCRdb retains in-frame clones only, with some absent. The sample holds about 24,000 clones, roughly half seen once. The treatment was: 15 Gy SBRT to primary tumor, nephrectomy 4 weeks later. The source was tumor tissue, collected from a patient whose treatment included radiotherapy and nephrectomy. These receptors came from a woman aged 50 to 60 with renal cell carcinoma.

V is TRBV10-3 and J is TRBJ2-1; D might be TRBD2 (6 bases). V lost 8 bases to trimming and J lost 7 bases, with 9 bases between them. CDR3 length: 11 amino acids. Germline assignment: CDR1 ENHRY and CDR2 SYGVKD. As DNA, the CDR3 is TGTGCCATCGCTCGGGGGAATGAGCAGTTCTTC. It translates to CAIARGNEQFF.

The gene calls are TRBV30 and TRBJ1-1; TRBD1 matches 8 bases. From germline, CDR1 is GTSNPN and CDR2 SVGIG (reference sequence). The CDR3 length is 13 residues. V lost 3 bases and J lost 7; bases outside the gene matches: 7. The DNA of the CDR3 is TGTGCCTGGAGCACACAGGGGGTAAATGAAGCTTTCTTT. Protein sequence: CAWSTQGVNEAFF.

The J gene is TRBJ1-4, the V gene TRBV11-2; D remains unclear. Trimming took off 4 bases at V and 10 bases at J, with 16 bases between the two ends. The CDR3 spans 14 residues. Germline V gives CDR1 SGHAT, CDR2 FQNNGV. The CDR3 sequence: CASSSPSGIRKLFF. CDR3 bases: TGTGCCAGCAGCTCCCCCTCCGGGATACGAAAACTGTTTTTT.

This clone was counted at least ten times. The gene calls are TRBV19 and TRBJ2-2; D might be TRBD2 (5 bases). V was shortened by 3 bases and J by 9 bases, with 14 bases between the two germline ends. This CDR3 has 14 residues. Germline CDR1 LNHDA, CDR2 SQIVND (reference sequence). CDR3 DNA: TGTGCCAGTAGTATTGAGGAAGGAGGACGGGAGCTGTTTTTT. Translated, it gives CASSIEEGGRELFF.

Concerning this clone: This same CDR3 is encoded by further DNA sequences in the sample. The V gene is TRBV9, the J gene TRBJ1-3; D ambiguous. The V gene's germline CDR1 is SGDLS and CDR2 YYNGEE. CDR3 size: 15 residues. V dropped 0 bases and J dropped 2 bases, with 9 bases sitting between them. The CDR3 region is CASSVEGAPGNTIYF. The DNA of the CDR3 is TGTGCCAGCAGCGTAGAGGGTGCTCCTGGAAACACCATATATTTT.

This clone was detected a few times. This sequence joins TRBV6-4 and TRBJ2-5, with a possible D match to TRBD1 (5 bases). Germline loops: CDR1 MRHNA, CDR2 SNTAGT. This CDR3 spans 13 amino acids. V lost 2 bases and J lost 1, with 5 bases in between. In DNA, the CDR3 is TGTGCCAGCAGTGACAGGGGCCAAGAGACCCAGTACTTC. As protein: CASSDRGQETQYF.

This chain connects TRBV10-3 to TRBJ2-7, with 8 bases matching TRBD1. Trimming cost V 7 bases and J 5 bases; bases outside gene matches: 7. The CDR3 is made up of 13 amino acids. Germline CDR1 ENHRY, CDR2 SYGVKD. The CDR3 loop is CAIKQGVPDEQYF. As DNA, the CDR3 is TGTGCCATCAAACAGGGGGTCCCTGACGAGCAGTACTTC.

V usage is TRBV5-6 and J usage is TRBJ1-5, with TRBD1 matching 12 bases. Germline V gene data show CDR1 as SGHDT and CDR2 as YYEEEE. Trimming at V came to 5 bases and at J to 6 bases, leaving 9 bases not matched to a gene. The CDR3 has 16 amino acids. CDR3 nucleotides: TGTGCCAGCAGTTTGTTCGGGACAGGGGGCATTCAGCCCCAGCATTTT. The encoded protein is CASSLFGTGGIQPQHF.

The rearrangement uses TRBV19 and TRBJ1-5; possibly TRBD1 for D (5 bases). This CDR3 has 13 amino acids. Germline V gene sequence: CDR1 LNHDA, CDR2 SQIVND (reference sequence). The V and J ends lost 7 bases and 7 bases respectively, with 14 bases between them. The DNA for the CDR3 is TGTGCCAGTAATCCAGGGAAGAAACAGCCCCAGCATTTT. Protein sequence: CASNPGKKQPQHF.

The chain joins TRBV7-2 to TRBJ1-5; no definite D call. V gave up 5 bases and J gave up 6 bases, with 11 bases separating them. There are 13 residues in the CDR3. Germline loops: CDR1 SGHTA, CDR2 FQGNSA. CDR3 in DNA: TGTGCCAGCAGCCTACTACCAGGTCAGCCCCAGCATTTT. This translates into CASSLLPGQPQHF.

The V gene is TRBV2, the J gene TRBJ1-1; TRBD1 might be the D (6 bases). CDR1 and CDR2 from the germline V gene are SNHLY and FYNNEI. This CDR3 has 14 amino acids. Deletions cut 7 bases from V and 0 bases from J, with 12 bases between. The chain's CDR3 is CASIDRSMNTEAFF. CDR3 coding DNA: TGTGCCAGCATAGACAGGTCGATGAACACTGAAGCTTTCTTT.

Sample share makes this clone large. This chain uses TRBV19 with TRBJ1-6; D perhaps matches TRBD1 (6 bases). CDR3 length: 17 residues. V was cut by 4 bases and J by 0 bases, with 13 bases left in between. CDR1 and CDR2 from the germline V gene are LNHDA and SQIVND (reference sequence). This CDR3 is CASSRTEPSSYNSPLHF. CDR3 nucleotide sequence: TGTGCCAGTAGTAGGACAGAGCCGAGCTCCTATAATTCACCCCTCCACTTT.

This chain joins TRBV7-2 and TRBJ2-5, with D perhaps TRBD1 (6 bases). V lost 1 base and J lost 6, with 12 bases in between. Germline CDR1 is SGHTA and CDR2 is FQGNSA. The CDR3 covers 14 residues. CDR3 in amino acids: CASSLERGMKTQYF. In DNA, the CDR3 is TGTGCCAGCAGCTTAGAGAGGGGGATGAAGACCCAGTACTTC. Complete variable domain (other parts from reference TRBV7-2 and TRBJ2-5): GAGVSQSPSNKVTEKGKDVELRCDPISGHTALYWYRQSLGQGLEFLIYFQGNSAPDKSGLPSDRFSAERTGGSVSTLTIQRTQQEDSAVYLCASSLERGMKTQYFGPGTRLLVL.

The chain carries TRBV6-5 and TRBJ2-2, with D hard to call. Trimming stripped 4 bases from V and 5 bases from J, with 8 bases between. Germline CDR1 reads MNHEY; CDR2 reads SVGAGI. The CDR3 spans 13 residues. Written as DNA, the CDR3 is TGTGCCAGCAGTTCCAGTTTTACCGGGGAGCTGTTTTTT. Its protein product is CASSSSFTGELFF.

With regard to this clone: At one end the junction does not follow the germline gene, possibly because of a read error. The chain has TRBV7-9 and TRBJ1-6; D not resolved. CDR3 length equals 16 residues. Per the germline V gene, CDR1 is SEHNR and CDR2 is FQNEAQ (reference sequence). The CDR3 DNA follows: TGCGCCAGCAGCCAAGATCCGAGCTCCTATAATTCACCCCTCCACTTT. As protein: CASSQDPSSYNSPLHF.

V is TRBV10-3 and J is TRBJ2-7; D remains unclear. The germline V and J ends were trimmed by 0 bases and 0 bases, with 9 bases remaining between them. Germline V gives CDR1 ENHRY, CDR2 SYGVKD. This CDR3 region has 15 residues. CDR3 protein: CAISESADSSYEQYF. CDR3 bases: TGTGCCATCAGTGAGTCTGCAGATAGCTCCTACGAGCAGTACTTC.

This chain links TRBV7-2 with TRBJ2-7; 11 bases are a match to TRBD2. There are 14 residues in the CDR3. Germline CDR1 is SGHTA and CDR2 is FQGNSA. V gave up 3 bases and J gave up 5 bases; unmatched junction bases: 3. The CDR3 here is CASSLTSGENEQYF. For the CDR3, the DNA is TGTGCCAGCAGCTTGACTAGCGGGGAAAACGAGCAGTACTTC.

In this sample, this clone turned up a few times. The chain is built from TRBV18 and TRBJ1-5; D might be TRBD1 (6 bases). Looked up from germline, CDR1 is KGHSH and CDR2 is LQKENI. CDR3 size: 15 residues. The ends were cut back, 4 bases at V and 5 bases at J, with 15 bases in the middle. DNA for the CDR3: TGTGCCAGCTCACTTTTACAGGGTACAGATCAGCCCCAGCATTTT. This sequence encodes CASSLLQGTDQPQHF.

The chain combines TRBV13 with TRBJ2-7; no reliable D call. V lost 5 bases and J lost 2, with 4 bases in between. Germline-derived CDR1 and CDR2 are PRHDT and FYEKMQ (reference sequence). CDR3 length: 11 residues. Here the CDR3 reads CASSKAYEQYF. The CDR3 DNA is TGTGCCAGCAGCAAGGCCTACGAGCAGTACTTC.

The chain combines TRBV20-1 with TRBJ2-7; no firm D call. From germline, CDR1 is DFQATT and CDR2 SNEGSKA (reference sequence). The V and J ends lost 4 bases and 0 bases respectively, with 4 bases between them. The CDR3 is made up of 11 amino acids. CDR3 region: CSAIGSYEQYF. CDR3 sequence (DNA): TGCAGTGCTATCGGCTCCTACGAGCAGTACTTC.

V usage is TRBV4-1 and J usage is TRBJ2-7, with 9 nucleotides matching TRBD1. The CDR3 loop spans 16 amino acids. CDR1 and CDR2 from the germline V gene are MGHRA and YSYEKL. Germline trimming cut 1 base from V and 2 bases from J; bases unmatched to any gene: 6. The CDR3 reads CASSQAPGQGTYEQYF. Written as DNA, the CDR3 is TGCGCCAGCAGCCAAGCCCCGGGACAGGGTACCTACGAGCAGTACTTC.

The rearrangement uses TRBV6-1 and TRBJ1-2; 7 nucleotides align to TRBD1. The CDR3 has 15 amino acids. Trimming cost V 3 bases and J 6 bases; bases outside gene matches: 10. Germline CDR1 MNHNS, CDR2 SASEGT. This CDR3 is CASSEEGAAVDGYTF. CDR3 coding DNA: TGTGCCAGCAGTGAGGAGGGGGCAGCCGTGGATGGCTACACCTTC.

The J gene is TRBJ1-5, the V gene TRBV6-1; 7 bases are a match to TRBD1. Per the germline V gene, CDR1 is MNHNS and CDR2 is SASEGT. V lost 6 bases, J lost 3 bases, and 5 bases stayed unmatched. This CDR3 has 14 amino acids. CDR3 in amino acids: CASSRGATNQPQHF. The CDR3 nucleotides read TGTGCCAGCAGCAGGGGGGCCACCAATCAGCCCCAGCATTTT.